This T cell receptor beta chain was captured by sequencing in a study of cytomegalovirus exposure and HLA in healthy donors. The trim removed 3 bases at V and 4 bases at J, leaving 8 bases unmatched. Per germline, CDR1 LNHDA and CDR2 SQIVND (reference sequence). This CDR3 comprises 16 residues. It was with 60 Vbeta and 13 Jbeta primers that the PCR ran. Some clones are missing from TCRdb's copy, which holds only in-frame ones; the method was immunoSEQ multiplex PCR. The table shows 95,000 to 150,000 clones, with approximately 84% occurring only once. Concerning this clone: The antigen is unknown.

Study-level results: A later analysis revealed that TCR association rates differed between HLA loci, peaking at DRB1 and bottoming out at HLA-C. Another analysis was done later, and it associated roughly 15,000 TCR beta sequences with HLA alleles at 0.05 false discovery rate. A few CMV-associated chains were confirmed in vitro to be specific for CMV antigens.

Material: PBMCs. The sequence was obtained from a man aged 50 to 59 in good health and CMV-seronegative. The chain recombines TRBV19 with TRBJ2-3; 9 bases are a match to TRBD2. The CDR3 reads CASSIRREGRADTQYF. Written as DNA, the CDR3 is TGTGCCAGTAGTATCCGGCGGGAGGGCCGCGCAGATACGCAGTATTTT.